Shown below are 16 T cell receptor beta chains from a single sample sequenced in a study of CD4 T cells in relation to SARS-CoV-2 and coronaviruses. CD4+ T cells from unexposed donors were obtained before the COVID-19 pandemic (2011-2018). Sequencing was performed with immunoSEQ multiplex PCR; in TCRdb, only in-frame clones are kept and a portion is missing. Of approximately 64,000 clones listed, about 95% were seen once; the top ten hold over 0.11%. The sample was naive CD4+ T cells from PBMCs. Subset noted: naive CD4+ T cells isolated by negative enrichment. The receptor set was obtained from a human donor in good health.

CDR3 bases: TGTGCCAGCAGCCTCAGAGGGGCTAGCGGAAACATTCAGTACTTC. Protein sequence: CASSLRGASGNIQYF. The genes are TRBV6-5 and TRBJ2-4; TRBD2 matches at 7 bases. The germline gives CDR1 MNHEY, CDR2 SVGAGI. The junction had 11 bases not matched to a gene; V was cut back by 6 bases and J by 6 bases. This CDR3 region has 15 residues.

The chain uses TRBV5-1 and TRBJ2-7, with 8 bases aligning to TRBD2. CDR1 is SGHRS, CDR2 YFSETQ, per germline. This CDR3 spans 14 amino acids. V dropped 5 bases and J dropped 5; count of bases not matched to a gene: 9. The CDR3 DNA reads TGCGCCAGCAGACGGGGGGGAGGGTCCCACGAGCAGTACTTC. Translating gives CASRRGGGSHEQYF.

The chain uses TRBV6-5 and TRBJ2-7; TRBD1 or TRBD2 may be the D gene (5 bases each). CDR3 length: 15 amino acids. V shed 2 bases and J shed 3 bases, with 14 bases lying between them. Germline CDR1 and CDR2: MNHEY and SVGAGI. The CDR3 spells CASSYEGLSFYEQYF. The DNA for the CDR3 is TGTGCCAGCAGTTACGAGGGGTTGTCCTTCTACGAGCAGTACTTC.

The V call is TRBV11-2, the J call TRBJ2-4, with TRBD1 as a possible D gene (6 bases). The germline V and J ends were trimmed by 2 bases and 6 bases, with 11 bases remaining between them. CDR1 is SGHAT and CDR2 is FQNNGV in the germline V gene. The CDR3 length is 14 residues. CDR3 sequence (DNA): TGTGCCAGCAGCTTACGAACAGGGCTAAACATTCAGTACTTC. Protein sequence: CASSLRTGLNIQYF.

The V gene is TRBV28, the J gene TRBJ2-1, with D possibly being TRBD1 (6 bases). From germline, CDR1 is MDHEN and CDR2 SYDVKM. V lost 8 bases and J 4 bases, leaving 18 bases between the germline ends. This CDR3 has 15 amino acids. The CDR3 loop is CASGLIRDIYNEQFF. As DNA, the CDR3 is TGTGCCAGCGGGTTGATCCGGGACATTTACAATGAGCAGTTCTTC.

The V gene is TRBV27, the J gene TRBJ1-6; weak D call: TRBD1 (6 bases). The V end was cut by 6 bases, the J end by 4 bases, with 10 bases between. From germline, CDR1 is MNHEY and CDR2 SMNVEV (reference sequence). The CDR3 runs to 14 residues. The CDR3 here is CASRGGTYNSPLHF. Here the CDR3 DNA reads TGTGCCAGCAGGGGGGGGACATATAATTCACCCCTCCACTTT.

The chain has TRBV30 and TRBJ1-4; 7 positions match TRBD1. V was pared by 5 bases and J by 4 bases, with 4 bases of the junction left unmatched. CDR3 length equals 13 residues. The germline gives CDR1 GTSNPN, CDR2 SVGIG (reference sequence). The CDR3 DNA reads TGTGCCTGGGCAGGGGGGGATAATGAAAAACTGTTTTTT. It yields the protein CAWAGGDNEKLFF. Full variable domain (remainder filled in from reference TRBV30 and TRBJ1-4): SQTIHQWPATLVQPVGSPLSLECTVEGTSNPNLYWYRQAAGRGLQLLFYSVGIGQISSEVPQNLSASRPQDRQFILSSKKLLLSDSGFYLCAWAGGDNEKLFFGSGTQLSVL.

The rearrangement links TRBV6-5 to TRBJ2-3; a possible D gene is TRBD2 (6 bases). The CDR3 contains 13 residues. V lost 8 bases to trimming and J lost 0 bases, with 9 bases between them. Germline V gives CDR1 MNHEY, CDR2 SVGAGI. The CDR3 spells CASGRTSTDTQYF. The CDR3 region has the DNA TGTGCCAGCGGGAGGACTAGCACAGATACGCAGTATTTT.

The V and J genes are TRBV11-2 and TRBJ2-2; a possible D gene is TRBD1 (5 bases). Germline loops: CDR1 SGHAT, CDR2 FQNNGV. The CDR3 covers 16 residues. V dropped 4 bases and J dropped 3 bases, with 15 bases sitting between them. The DNA for the CDR3 is TGTGCCAGCAGCTCCTCCCGACAGATCTACACCGGGGAGCTGTTTTTT. This translates into CASSSSRQIYTGELFF.

The genes are TRBV23-1 and TRBJ2-7; D is tentatively TRBD1 or TRBD2 (5 bases each). TRBV23-1 is noted as an ORF with a role that remains uncertain. The ends were cut back, 4 bases at V and 0 bases at J, with 19 bases in the middle. This CDR3 is built from 17 residues. The CDR3 region has the DNA TGCGCCAGCAGTCCCAGAGGGACCGAATTGAGCTCCTACGAGCAGTACTTC. Amino acids: CASSPRGTELSSYEQYF.

The rearrangement joins TRBV19 to TRBJ1-2; perhaps TRBD1 as D (5 bases). The CDR3 has 15 residues. The germline CDR1 and CDR2 sequences are LNHDA and SQIVND (reference sequence). V was shortened by 5 bases and J by 6 bases, with 19 bases between the two germline ends. The CDR3 loop reads CASSLDSSIKNGYTF. In nucleotides, the CDR3 is TGTGCCAGTAGTCTTGACAGTTCGATTAAGAATGGCTACACCTTC.

The chain carries TRBV6-1 and TRBJ2-1, with 12 bases that match TRBD2. This CDR3 is built from 16 residues. V lost 0 bases and J lost 8; bases outside the gene matches: 5. The germline CDR1 and CDR2 sequences are MNHNS and SASEGT. The chain's CDR3 is CASSEARLAGGYEQFF. The CDR3 DNA reads TGTGCCAGCAGTGAAGCAAGGCTAGCGGGAGGGTATGAGCAGTTCTTC.

This chain connects TRBV28 to TRBJ2-5, with TRBD2 as a possible D gene (6 bases). V was shortened by 4 bases and J by 9 bases, with 18 bases between the two germline ends. This CDR3 is 14 amino acids long. Germline-derived CDR1 and CDR2 are MDHEN and SYDVKM. This chain's CDR3 is CASSSAGTVGAQYF. The CDR3 DNA follows: TGTGCCAGCAGTTCGGCAGGGACTGTAGGGGCCCAGTACTTC. Complete variable domain (other parts from reference TRBV28 and TRBJ2-5): DVKVTQSSRYLVKRTGEKVFLECVQDMDHENMFWYRQDPGLGLRLIYFSYDVKMKEKGDIPEGYSVSREKKERFSLILESASTNQTSMYLCASSSAGTVGAQYFGPGTRLLVL.

The V gene is TRBV4-2, the J gene TRBJ2-7; 10 bases match TRBD2. Trimming cost V 4 bases and J 0 bases; bases outside gene matches: 12. The germline gives CDR1 LGHNA, CDR2 YNFKEQ. This CDR3 has 18 amino acids. CDR3 amino acids: CASSRSSRRLAGSYEQYF. Here the CDR3 DNA reads TGTGCCAGCAGCCGGTCCTCTAGGCGACTAGCGGGCTCCTACGAGCAGTACTTC.

The rearrangement uses TRBV24-1 and TRBJ2-7; 8 positions agree with TRBD2. From germline, CDR1 is KGHDR and CDR2 SFDVKD. V gave up 3 bases and J gave up 4 bases; unmatched junction bases: 10. CDR3 length: 16 amino acids. CDR3 bases: TGTGCCACCAGTGATGGTAGCGGGACGGGCTCGTACGAGCAGTACTTC. Protein sequence: CATSDGSGTGSYEQYF.

This chain connects TRBV14 to TRBJ2-1; no reliable D call. The V and J ends lost 4 bases and 4 bases respectively, with 2 bases between them. The CDR3 consists of 11 residues. The germline V gene has CDR1 SGHDN and CDR2 FVKESK. Here the CDR3 reads CASSRYNEQFF. CDR3 nucleotides: TGTGCCAGCAGCCGGTACAATGAGCAGTTCTTC. Full variable domain (outside the CDR3, taken from reference TRBV14 and TRBJ2-1): EAGVTQFPSHSVIEKGQTVTLRCDPISGHDNLYWYRRVMGKEIKFLLHFVKESKQDESGMPNNRFLAERTGGTYSTLKVQPAELEDSGVYFCASSRYNEQFFGPGTRLTVL.